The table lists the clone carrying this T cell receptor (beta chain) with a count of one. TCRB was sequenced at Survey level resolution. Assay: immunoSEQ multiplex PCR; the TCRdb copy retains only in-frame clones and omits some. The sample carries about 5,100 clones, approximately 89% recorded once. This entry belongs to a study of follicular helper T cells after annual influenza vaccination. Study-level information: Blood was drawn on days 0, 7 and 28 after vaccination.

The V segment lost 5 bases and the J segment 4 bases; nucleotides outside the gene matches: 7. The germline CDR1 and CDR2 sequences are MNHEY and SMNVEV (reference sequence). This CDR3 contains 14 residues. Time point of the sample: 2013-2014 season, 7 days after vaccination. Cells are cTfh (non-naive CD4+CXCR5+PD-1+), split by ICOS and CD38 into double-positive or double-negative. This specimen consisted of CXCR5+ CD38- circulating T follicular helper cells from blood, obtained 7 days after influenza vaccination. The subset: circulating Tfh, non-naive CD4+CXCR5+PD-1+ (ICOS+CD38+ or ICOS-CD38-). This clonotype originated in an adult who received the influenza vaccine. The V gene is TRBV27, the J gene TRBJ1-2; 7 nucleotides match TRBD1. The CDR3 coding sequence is TGTGCCAGCAGTATGCGGGACAGTCTCTATGGCTACACCTTC. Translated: CASSMRDSLYGYTF.